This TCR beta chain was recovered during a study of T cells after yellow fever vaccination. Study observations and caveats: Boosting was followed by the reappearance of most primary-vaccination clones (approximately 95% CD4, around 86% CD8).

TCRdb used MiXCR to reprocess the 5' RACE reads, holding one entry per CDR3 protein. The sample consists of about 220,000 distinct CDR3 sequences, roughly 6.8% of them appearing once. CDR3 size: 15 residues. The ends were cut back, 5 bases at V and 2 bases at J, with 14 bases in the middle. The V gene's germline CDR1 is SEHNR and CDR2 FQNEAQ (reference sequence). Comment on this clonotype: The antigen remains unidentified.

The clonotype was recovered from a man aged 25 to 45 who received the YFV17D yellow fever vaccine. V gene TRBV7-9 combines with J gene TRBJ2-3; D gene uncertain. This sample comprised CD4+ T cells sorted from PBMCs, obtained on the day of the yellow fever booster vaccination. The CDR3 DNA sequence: TGTGCCAGCAGCATAACTACCGGCGTCACAGATACGCAGTATTTT. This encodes CASSITTGVTDTQYF.